This T cell receptor beta chain was recovered during a study of blood T cells in healthy people across ages. General observations from the study: Diversity of TCR beta correlated strongly with naive T cell percentage. Among long-lived donors, naive CD4+ cells were more numerous and diversity higher than in aged donors.

Using a J-beta primer mix together with a sample-barcoded 5' primer, a second PCR was run for about 7 to 12 cycles. Tagging of each cDNA molecule was performed by a template-switch adaptor with 12 random nucleotides. TCRdb itself ran the 5' RACE reads through MiXCR, one entry per CDR3 protein. The sample holds about a million distinct CDR3 sequences, more than 30% seen once. Healthy Russian Caucasian donors spanned ages about 6 to 90 years. In regard to this clonotype: The antigen is not known.

The sequence was collected from a man in his late teens or twenties in good health. The specimen was blood.

CDR3 sequence: CSARSRREEKLFF. Written as DNA, the CDR3 is TGCAGTGCTAGGTCCCGAAGGGAGGAAAAACTGTTTTTT. The J gene is TRBJ1-4, the V gene TRBV20-1; D unresolved. This CDR3 spans 13 amino acids. Trimming took 3 bases from V and 8 from J, leaving 13 bases between them. Germline V CDR1 and CDR2: DFQATT, SNEGSKA (reference sequence).